The next 14 T cell receptor beta chains were all read from a single sample in a study of cytomegalovirus exposure and HLA in healthy donors (dated by TCRdb to about 2017). Libraries were built with the immunoSEQ multiplex PCR assay. For the multiplex PCR, a mixture combining 60 forward primers for TCR Vbeta segments and 13 reverse primers for TCR Jbeta segments was used. Drawn from immuneACCESS, this table holds only the in-frame rearrangements with V and J called that TCRdb kept. Clones are partly lost; checked studies trace under half to an unresolved V gene and leave the rest unexplained. Recorded for this sample are about 170,000 clones; 75% to 80% of them occurred a single time. The ten largest make up 6.3% of the sample. The sequenced material came from PBMCs. Every receptor here comes from a middle-aged man in good health and CMV-seropositive.

The chain couples TRBV11-3 to TRBJ2-1; weak D call: TRBD2 (5 bases). The CDR3 is made up of 12 amino acids. The ends were cut back, 1 base at V and 7 bases at J, with 5 bases in the middle. Germline V lookup: CDR1 SGHNT, CDR2 YENEEA. The CDR3 region is CASSLAGNEQFF. The CDR3 region has the DNA TGTGCCAGCAGCTTAGCGGGAAATGAGCAGTTCTTC.

The chain employs TRBV20-1 and TRBJ1-1; possible D gene TRBD1, 5 bases. The CDR3 is 11 residues long. From germline, CDR1 is DFQATT and CDR2 SNEGSKA (reference sequence). V lost 3 bases to trimming and J lost 3 bases, with 5 bases between them. The CDR3 DNA reads as TGCAGTGCTAGCAGGGACACTGAAGCTTTCTTT. Encoded protein: CSASRDTEAFF.

The gene calls are TRBV5-4 and TRBJ1-1; TRBD1 agrees at 7 bases. The CDR3 sequence is 15 residues long. After removal of 5 bases from V and 2 bases from J, the junction contained 9 bases not matched to a gene. Germline-derived CDR1 and CDR2 are SGHNT and YYREEE (reference sequence). The CDR3 coding sequence is TGTGCCAGCAGGCCCACGGGACAGATAAACACTGAAGCTTTCTTT. It yields the protein CASRPTGQINTEAFF. Combining the CDR3 with reference TRBV5-4 and TRBJ1-1 gives the whole variable domain ETGVTQSPTHLIKTRGQQVTLRCSSQSGHNTVSWYQQALGQGPQFIFQYYREEENGRGNFPPRFSGLQFPNYSSELNVNALELDDSALYLCASRPTGQINTEAFFGQGTRLTVV.

The J gene is TRBJ1-2, the V gene TRBV25-1, with 9 bases identical to TRBD1. Germline values: CDR1 MGHDK, CDR2 SYGVNS. Trimming removed 5 bases from V and 4 bases from J; junction bases left unmatched: 11. The CDR3 totals 16 residues. The CDR3 bases are TGTGCCAGCAGTACCTTGGGACAGGGAGAGATCTATGGCTACACCTTC. This codes for CASSTLGQGEIYGYTF.

This clone is a singleton in its sample. The genes are TRBV11-3 and TRBJ2-3; 7 nucleotides line up with TRBD2. V lost 5 bases and J lost 4; bases outside the gene matches: 9. CDR3 size: 15 residues. Germline assignment: CDR1 SGHNT and CDR2 YENEEA. CDR3 sequence: CASSPPGRISDTQYF. As DNA, the CDR3 is TGTGCCAGCAGCCCGCCCGGGAGGATATCAGATACGCAGTATTTT.

Concerning this clone: Different DNA sequences within this sample yield the same CDR3. This chain uses TRBV14 with TRBJ1-1; 8 nucleotides line up with TRBD1. The CDR3 spans 14 residues. Germline trimming cut 5 bases from V and 4 bases from J; bases unmatched to any gene: 6. Germline V gene lookup returns CDR1 SGHDN and CDR2 FVKESK. The chain's CDR3 is CASSIGQGGTEAFF. CDR3 sequence (DNA): TGTGCCAGCAGCATCGGACAGGGAGGCACTGAAGCTTTCTTT.

A remark on this clone: A read error may produce the germline difference seen at one junction end. V gene TRBV5-1 combines with J gene TRBJ2-6; TRBD1 aligns across 7 bases. This CDR3 has 15 amino acids. CDR1 is SGHRS, CDR2 YFSETQ, per germline. The CDR3 sequence is CASSKDRLGANGLTF. DNA of the CDR3: TGCGCCAGCAGCAAGGACAGGCTTGGGGCCAACGGCCTGACTTTC. Using reference TRBV5-1 and TRBJ2-6 for the parts outside the CDR3, the full variable domain is KAGVTQTPRYLIKTRGQQVTLSCSPISGHRSVSWYQQTPGQGLQFLFEYFSETQRNKGNFPGRFSGRQFSNSRSEMNVSTLELGDSALYLCASSKDRLGANGLTFGAGSRLTVL.

This rearrangement joins TRBV11-3 to TRBJ2-3, with D perhaps matching TRBD2 (6 bases). The CDR3 runs 17 residues. V dropped 2 bases and J dropped 3 bases, with 18 bases sitting between them. CDR1 is SGHNT and CDR2 is YENEEA in the germline V gene. CDR3 sequence (DNA): TGTGCCAGCAGCTTAACCCCTAGCGAGTGGGGAACAGATACGCAGTATTTT. Protein: CASSLTPSEWGTDTQYF.

The gene calls are TRBV5-6 and TRBJ2-5; 9 bases align to TRBD1. CDR3 length: 14 amino acids. The trim removed 3 bases at V and 5 bases at J, leaving 5 bases unmatched. Germline lookup yields CDR1 SGHDT and CDR2 YYEEEE. CDR3: CASSSQGAVETQYF. CDR3 in DNA: TGTGCCAGCAGCTCACAGGGGGCCGTGGAGACCCAGTACTTC.

The chain has TRBV7-4 and TRBJ2-7, with D possibly matching TRBD1 (6 bases). V dropped 2 bases and J dropped 1 base, with 15 bases sitting between them. Per germline, CDR1 SGHVT and CDR2 SQSDAQ. This CDR3 is built from 16 residues. CDR3 nucleotides: TGTGCCAGCAGCTTAATCTTTGGACAGCCGTCCTACGAGCAGTACTTC. Translating it yields CASSLIFGQPSYEQYF.

The chain employs TRBV30 and TRBJ2-5, with TRBD2 identical over 8 bases. This CDR3 is 15 amino acids long. Looked up from germline, CDR1 is GTSNPN and CDR2 is SVGIG (reference sequence). Losses at the gene ends were 5 bases for V and 4 bases for J; bases not matched to a gene: 12. The CDR3, as DNA: TGTGCCTGGGGGGGCCCCACTAGCGGTCGAGAGACCCAGTACTTC. It translates to CAWGGPTSGRETQYF.

This chain uses TRBV6-1 with TRBJ2-1, with 8 nucleotides matching TRBD2. The CDR3 runs to 20 residues. Trimming took 3 bases from V and 6 from J; bases not matched to a gene: 22. Per germline, CDR1 MNHNS and CDR2 SASEGT. The DNA for the CDR3 is TGTGCCAGCAGTGATAGGAGGTTGGGGGCGGGAGGCCGGGTAGCCAATGAGCAGTTCTTC. The encoded protein is CASSDRRLGAGGRVANEQFF.

The gene calls are TRBV18 and TRBJ1-2; 7 bases line up with TRBD1. V trimming: 3 bases; J trimming: 4 bases; junction bases outside the gene matches: 5. Germline V gives CDR1 KGHSH, CDR2 LQKENI. There are 14 residues in the CDR3. CDR3 DNA: TGTGCCAGCTCACCGTCGAGGGACAGCTATGGCTACACCTTC. This encodes CASSPSRDSYGYTF.

V and J are TRBV7-9 and TRBJ2-1; possible D gene TRBD2, 5 bases. Trimming stripped 5 bases from V and 6 bases from J, with 14 bases between. The CDR3 sequence is 14 residues long. In germline, CDR1 is SEHNR, CDR2 FQNEAQ (reference sequence). This chain's CDR3 is CASSPRVATNEQFF. CDR3 nucleotides: TGTGCCAGCAGCCCCCGGGTAGCGACCAATGAGCAGTTCTTC.